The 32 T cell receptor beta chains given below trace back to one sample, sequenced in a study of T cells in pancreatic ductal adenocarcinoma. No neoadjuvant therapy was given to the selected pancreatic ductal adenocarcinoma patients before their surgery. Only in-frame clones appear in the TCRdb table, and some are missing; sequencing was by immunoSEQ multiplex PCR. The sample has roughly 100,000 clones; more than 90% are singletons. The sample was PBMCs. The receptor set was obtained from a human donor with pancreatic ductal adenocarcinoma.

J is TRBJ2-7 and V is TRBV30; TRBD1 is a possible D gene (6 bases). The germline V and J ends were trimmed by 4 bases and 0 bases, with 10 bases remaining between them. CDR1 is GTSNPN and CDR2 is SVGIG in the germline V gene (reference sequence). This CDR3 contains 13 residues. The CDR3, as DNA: TGTGCCTGGACGAGGACAGCCTCCTACGAGCAGTACTTC. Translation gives CAWTRTASYEQYF.

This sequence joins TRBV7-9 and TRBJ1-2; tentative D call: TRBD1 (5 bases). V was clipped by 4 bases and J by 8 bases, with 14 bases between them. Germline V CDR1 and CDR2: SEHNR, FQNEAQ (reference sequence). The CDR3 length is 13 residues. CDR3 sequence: CASSSYTGNGYTF. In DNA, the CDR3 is TGTGCCAGCAGCTCGTACACAGGAAACGGCTACACCTTC. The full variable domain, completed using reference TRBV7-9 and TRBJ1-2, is DTGVSQNPRHKITKRGQNVTFRCDPISEHNRLYWYRQTLGQGPEFLTYFQNEAQLEKSRLLSDRFSAERPKGSFSTLEIQRTEQGDSAMYLCASSSYTGNGYTFGSGTRLTVV.

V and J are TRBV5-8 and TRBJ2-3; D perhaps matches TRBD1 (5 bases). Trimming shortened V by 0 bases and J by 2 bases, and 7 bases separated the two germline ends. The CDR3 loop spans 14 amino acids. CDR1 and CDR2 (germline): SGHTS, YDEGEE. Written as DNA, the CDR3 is TGTGCCAGCAGCTTGGCCAGGGCCACAGATACGCAGTATTTT. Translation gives CASSLARATDTQYF.

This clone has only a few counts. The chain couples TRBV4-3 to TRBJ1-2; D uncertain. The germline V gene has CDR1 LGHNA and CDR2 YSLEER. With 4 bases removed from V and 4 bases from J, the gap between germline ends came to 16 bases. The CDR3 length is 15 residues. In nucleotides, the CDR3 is TGCGCCAGCAGCCCTACGCCCCAAGTATCCTATGGCTACACCTTC. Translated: CASSPTPQVSYGYTF.

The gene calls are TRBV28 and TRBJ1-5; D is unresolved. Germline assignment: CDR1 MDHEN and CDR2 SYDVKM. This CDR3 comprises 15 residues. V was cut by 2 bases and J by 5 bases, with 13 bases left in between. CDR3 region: CASSLPQEPHQPQHF. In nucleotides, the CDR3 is TGTGCCAGCAGTTTACCCCAGGAACCACATCAGCCCCAGCATTTT.

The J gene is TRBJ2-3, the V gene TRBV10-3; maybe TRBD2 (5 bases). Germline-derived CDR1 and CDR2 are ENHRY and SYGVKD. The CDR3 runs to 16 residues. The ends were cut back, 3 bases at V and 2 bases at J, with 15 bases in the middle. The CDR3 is CAISEEVGGLTDTQYF. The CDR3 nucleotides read TGTGCCATCAGTGAAGAAGTCGGCGGGCTCACAGATACGCAGTATTTT.

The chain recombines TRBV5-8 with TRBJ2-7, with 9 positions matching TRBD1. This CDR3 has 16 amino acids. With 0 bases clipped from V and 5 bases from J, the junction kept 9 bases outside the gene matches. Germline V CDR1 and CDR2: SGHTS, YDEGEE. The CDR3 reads CASSLEDGTGFDEQYF. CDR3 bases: TGTGCCAGCAGCTTGGAGGATGGGACAGGGTTCGACGAGCAGTACTTC.

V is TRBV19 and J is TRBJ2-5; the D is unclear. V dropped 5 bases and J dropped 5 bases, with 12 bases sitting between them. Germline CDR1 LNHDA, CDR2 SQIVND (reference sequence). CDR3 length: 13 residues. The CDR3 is CASSLQRYETQYF. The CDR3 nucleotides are TGTGCCAGTAGTCTACAGAGATATGAGACCCAGTACTTC.

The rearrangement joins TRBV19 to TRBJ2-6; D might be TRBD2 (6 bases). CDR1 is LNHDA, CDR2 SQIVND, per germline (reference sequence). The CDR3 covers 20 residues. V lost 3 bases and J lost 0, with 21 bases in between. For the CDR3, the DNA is TGTGCCAGTAGTATCCCCCTGACTAGACTAACCTCCTCTGGGGCCAACGTCCTGACTTTC. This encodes CASSIPLTRLTSSGANVLTF. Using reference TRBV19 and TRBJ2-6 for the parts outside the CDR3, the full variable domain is DGGITQSPKYLFRKEGQNVTLSCEQNLNHDAMYWYRQDPGQGLRLIYYSQIVNDFQKGDIAEGYSVSREKKESFPLTVTSAQKNPTAFYLCASSIPLTRLTSSGANVLTFGAGSRLTVL.

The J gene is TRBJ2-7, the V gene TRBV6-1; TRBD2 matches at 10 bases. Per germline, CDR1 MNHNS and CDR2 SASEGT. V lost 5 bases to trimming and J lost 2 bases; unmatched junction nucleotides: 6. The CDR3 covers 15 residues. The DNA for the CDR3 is TGTGCCAGCAGTTTACTAGCGGGGAGCCCCTACGAGCAGTACTTC. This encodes CASSLLAGSPYEQYF.

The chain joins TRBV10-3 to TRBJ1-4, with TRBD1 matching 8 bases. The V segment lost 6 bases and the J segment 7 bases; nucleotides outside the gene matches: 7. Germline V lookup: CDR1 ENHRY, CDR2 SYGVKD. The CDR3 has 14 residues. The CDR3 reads CAISELGTGEKLFF. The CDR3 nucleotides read TGTGCCATCAGCGAATTGGGGACAGGTGAAAAACTGTTTTTT.

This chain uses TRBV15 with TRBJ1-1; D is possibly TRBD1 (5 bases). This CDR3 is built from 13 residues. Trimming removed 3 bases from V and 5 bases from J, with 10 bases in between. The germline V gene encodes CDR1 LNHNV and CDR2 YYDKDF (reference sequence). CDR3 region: CATSSRQSTEAFF. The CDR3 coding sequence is TGTGCCACCAGCAGTAGACAGTCAACTGAAGCTTTCTTT. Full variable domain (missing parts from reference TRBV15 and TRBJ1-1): DAMVIQNPRYQVTQFGKPVTLSCSQTLNHNVMYWYQQKSSQAPKLLFHYYDKDFNNEADTPDNFQSRRPNTSFCFLDIRSPGLGDTAMYLCATSSRQSTEAFFGQGTRLTVV.

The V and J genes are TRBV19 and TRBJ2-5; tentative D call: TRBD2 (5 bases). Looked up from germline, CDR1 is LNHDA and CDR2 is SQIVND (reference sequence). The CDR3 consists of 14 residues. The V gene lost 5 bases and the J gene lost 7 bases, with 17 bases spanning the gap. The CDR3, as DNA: TGTGCCAGTAGTCGGGTCGGGGAGAGCGCGACCCAGTACTTC. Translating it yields CASSRVGESATQYF.

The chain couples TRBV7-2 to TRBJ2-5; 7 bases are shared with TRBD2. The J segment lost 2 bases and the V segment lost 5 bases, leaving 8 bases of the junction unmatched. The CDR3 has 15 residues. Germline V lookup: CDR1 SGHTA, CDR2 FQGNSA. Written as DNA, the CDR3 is TGTGCCAGCAGCAGCCAACTAGCGTATCAAGAGACCCAGTACTTC. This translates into CASSSQLAYQETQYF.

The CDR3, as DNA: TGTGCCAGCAGCTTAAGGAGGGCCGGGGGGGAGACCCAGTACTTC. This sequence encodes CASSLRRAGGETQYF. The genes are TRBV7-9 and TRBJ2-5, with 7 bases that match TRBD2. CDR3 length equals 15 residues. With 2 bases clipped from V and 5 bases from J, the junction kept 8 bases outside the gene matches. CDR1 SEHNR and CDR2 FQNEAQ come from the germline V gene (reference sequence). The whole variable domain, filled in from reference TRBV7-9 and TRBJ2-5, reads DTGVSQNPRHKITKRGQNVTFRCDPISEHNRLYWYRQTLGQGPEFLTYFQNEAQLEKSRLLSDRFSAERPKGSFSTLEIQRTEQGDSAMYLCASSLRRAGGETQYFGPGTRLLVL.

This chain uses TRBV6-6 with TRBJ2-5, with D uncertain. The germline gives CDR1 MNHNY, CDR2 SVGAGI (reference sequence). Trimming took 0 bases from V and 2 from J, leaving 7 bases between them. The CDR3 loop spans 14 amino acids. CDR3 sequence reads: CASSYSSLQETQYF. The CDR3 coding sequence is TGTGCCAGCAGTTACTCGAGCCTTCAAGAGACCCAGTACTTC.

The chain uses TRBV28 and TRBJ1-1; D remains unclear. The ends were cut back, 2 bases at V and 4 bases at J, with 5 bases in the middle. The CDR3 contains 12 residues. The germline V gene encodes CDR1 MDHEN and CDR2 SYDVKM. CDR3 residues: CASSLSLTEAFF. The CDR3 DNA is TGTGCCAGCAGTTTAAGCCTCACTGAAGCTTTCTTT.

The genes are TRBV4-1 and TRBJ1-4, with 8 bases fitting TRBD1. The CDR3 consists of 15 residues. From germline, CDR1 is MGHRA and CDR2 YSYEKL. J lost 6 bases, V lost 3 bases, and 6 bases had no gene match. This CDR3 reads CASSHQDREDEKLFF. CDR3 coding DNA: TGCGCCAGCAGCCACCAGGACAGGGAGGATGAAAAACTGTTTTTT.

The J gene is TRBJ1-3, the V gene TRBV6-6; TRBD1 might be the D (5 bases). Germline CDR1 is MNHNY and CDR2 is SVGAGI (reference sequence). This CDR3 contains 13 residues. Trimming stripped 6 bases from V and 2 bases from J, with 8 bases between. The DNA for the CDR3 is TGTGCCAGCAGCGGGACTGCTGGAAACACCATATATTTT. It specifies CASSGTAGNTIYF.

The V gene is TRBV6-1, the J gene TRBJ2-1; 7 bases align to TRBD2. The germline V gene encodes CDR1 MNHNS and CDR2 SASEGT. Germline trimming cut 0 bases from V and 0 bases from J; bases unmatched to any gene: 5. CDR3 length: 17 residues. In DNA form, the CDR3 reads TGTGCCAGCAGTGAAGCGCCGGGAGGCTACTCCTACAATGAGCAGTTCTTC. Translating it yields CASSEAPGGYSYNEQFF.

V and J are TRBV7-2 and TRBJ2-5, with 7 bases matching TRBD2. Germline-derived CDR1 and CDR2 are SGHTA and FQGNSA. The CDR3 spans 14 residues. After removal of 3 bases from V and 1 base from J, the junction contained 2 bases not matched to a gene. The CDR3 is CASSLSGVQETQYF. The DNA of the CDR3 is TGTGCCAGCAGCTTGAGCGGGGTCCAAGAGACCCAGTACTTC.

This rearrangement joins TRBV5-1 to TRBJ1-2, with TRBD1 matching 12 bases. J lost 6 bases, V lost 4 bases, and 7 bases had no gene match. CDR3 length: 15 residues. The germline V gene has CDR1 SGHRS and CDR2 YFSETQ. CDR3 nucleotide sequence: TGCGCCAGCAGCACCAGGGACAGGGGGCAGGATGGCTACACCTTC. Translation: CASSTRDRGQDGYTF.

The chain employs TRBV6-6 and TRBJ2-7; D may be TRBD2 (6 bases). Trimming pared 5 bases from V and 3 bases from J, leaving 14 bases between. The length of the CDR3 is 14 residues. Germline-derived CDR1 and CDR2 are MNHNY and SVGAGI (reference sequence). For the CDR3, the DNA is TGTGCCAGCAGTAGGGGAGGCGACGGCTACGAGCAGTACTTC. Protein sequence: CASSRGGDGYEQYF.

The CDR3 reads CASSTTGRGLNTEAFF. The CDR3, as DNA: TGTGCCAGCAGTACCACAGGGAGGGGATTGAACACTGAAGCTTTCTTT. V and J are TRBV2 and TRBJ1-1, with a weak D call TRBD1 (6 bases). Germline CDR1 reads SNHLY; CDR2 reads FYNNEI. The germline V and J ends were trimmed by 5 bases and 0 bases, with 16 bases remaining between them. The CDR3 is 16 residues long.

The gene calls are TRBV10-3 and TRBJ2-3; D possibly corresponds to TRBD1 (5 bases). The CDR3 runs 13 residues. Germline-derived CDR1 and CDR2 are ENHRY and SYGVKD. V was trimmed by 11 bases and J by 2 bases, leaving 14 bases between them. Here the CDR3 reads CASSGRTTDTQYF. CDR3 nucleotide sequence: TGTGCCTCCTCAGGGCGGACCACAGATACGCAGTATTTT.

CDR3 in amino acids: CASRTSGTTDTQYF. Written as DNA, the CDR3 is TGTGCCAGCAGGACTAGCGGAACCACAGATACGCAGTATTTT. The chain couples TRBV2 to TRBJ2-3; 9 bases fit TRBD2. From germline, CDR1 is SNHLY and CDR2 FYNNEI. J gave up 2 bases and V 6 bases, and 3 bases lay outside the gene matches. The CDR3 contains 14 residues.

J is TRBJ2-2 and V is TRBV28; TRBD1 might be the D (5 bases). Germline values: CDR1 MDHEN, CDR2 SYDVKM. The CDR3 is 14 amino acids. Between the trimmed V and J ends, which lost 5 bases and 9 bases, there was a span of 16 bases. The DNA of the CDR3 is TGTGCCAGCAGTCCCCCGGACACTTTCAGGGAGCTGTTTTTT. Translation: CASSPPDTFRELFF.

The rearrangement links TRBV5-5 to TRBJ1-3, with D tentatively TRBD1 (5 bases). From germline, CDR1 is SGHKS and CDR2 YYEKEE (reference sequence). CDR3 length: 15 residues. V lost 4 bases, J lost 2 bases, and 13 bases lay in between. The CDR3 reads CASSPGPSAGNTIYF. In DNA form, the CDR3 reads TGTGCCAGCAGCCCAGGGCCAAGTGCTGGAAACACCATATATTTT.

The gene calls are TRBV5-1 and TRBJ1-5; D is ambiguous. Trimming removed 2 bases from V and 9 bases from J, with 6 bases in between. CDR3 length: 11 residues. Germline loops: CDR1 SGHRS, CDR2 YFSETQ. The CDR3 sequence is CASSLNRPQHF. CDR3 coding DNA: TGCGCCAGCAGCTTAAACAGGCCCCAGCATTTT.

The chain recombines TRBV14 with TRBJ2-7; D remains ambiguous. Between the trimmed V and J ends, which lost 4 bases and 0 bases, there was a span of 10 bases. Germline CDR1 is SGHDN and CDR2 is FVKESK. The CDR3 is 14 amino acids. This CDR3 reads CASSPQTSSYEQYF. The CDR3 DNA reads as TGTGCCAGCAGCCCCCAAACGAGCTCCTACGAGCAGTACTTC.

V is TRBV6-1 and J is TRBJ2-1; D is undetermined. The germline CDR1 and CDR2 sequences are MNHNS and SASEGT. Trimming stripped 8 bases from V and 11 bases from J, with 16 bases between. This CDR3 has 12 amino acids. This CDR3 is CASSWQASQQFF. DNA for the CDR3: TGTGCCAGCTCCTGGCAGGCGTCTCAGCAGTTCTTC.

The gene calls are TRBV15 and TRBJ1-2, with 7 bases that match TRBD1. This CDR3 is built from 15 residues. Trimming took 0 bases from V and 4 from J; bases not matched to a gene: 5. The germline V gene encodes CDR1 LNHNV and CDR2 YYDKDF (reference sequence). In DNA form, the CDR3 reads TGTGCCACCAGCAGAGATCGGGACAGAGTCTATGGCTACACCTTC. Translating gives CATSRDRDRVYGYTF. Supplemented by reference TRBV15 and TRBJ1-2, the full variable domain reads DAMVIQNPRYQVTQFGKPVTLSCSQTLNHNVMYWYQQKSSQAPKLLFHYYDKDFNNEADTPDNFQSRRPNTSFCFLDIRSPGLGDTAMYLCATSRDRDRVYGYTFGSGTRLTVV.